These 17 T cell receptor beta chains were all obtained from the same sample, sequenced in a study of T cells in Graves' hyperthyroidism and ophthalmopathy. It was RNA transcripts that yielded the amplified TCR beta CDR3 regions. First-round RT-PCR targeting the TCR CDR3 was performed with the HTBI primer set. TCRdb recomputed calls from the multiplex PCR reads with MiXCR, one row per CDR3 protein. The repertoire holds about 200,000 distinct CDR3 sequences, with around 20% as singletons. The sample was blood. The receptor set was obtained from a man between 40 and 49 years old with Graves' hyperthyroidism.

This clonotype was seen at least ten times. The chain couples TRBV20-1 to TRBJ2-1; 10 nucleotides align to TRBD1. V gave up 0 bases and J gave up 7 bases; unmatched junction bases: 6. CDR3 length: 15 amino acids. In germline, CDR1 is DFQATT, CDR2 SNEGSKA (reference sequence). Here the CDR3 reads CSARDPDRGWNEQFF. The CDR3 bases are TGCAGTGCTAGAGATCCGGACAGGGGGTGGAATGAGCAGTTCTTC.

This clonotype was seen many times. The chain links TRBV6-2 or TRBV6-3 to TRBJ1-6; the match to TRBD1 covers 9 bases. CDR3 length: 16 amino acids. Germline V gene lookup returns CDR1 MNHEY and CDR2 SVGEGT. With 4 bases clipped from V and 9 bases from J, the junction kept 10 bases outside the gene matches. CDR3 in DNA: TGTGCCAGCAGTTGGGCACCGGGACAGGGTGCTTCACCCCTCCACTTT. This codes for CASSWAPGQGASPLHF.

Comment on this clonotype: A read error is possible here, since a much larger clone lies one base away. The CDR3 spells CASEQKGYYNSPLHF. CDR3 coding DNA: TGTGCCAGCGAACAAAAAGGGTACTATAATTCACCCCTCCACTTT. The V gene is TRBV2, the J gene TRBJ1-6; D unclear. The CDR3 loop spans 15 amino acids. With 8 bases removed from V and 3 bases from J, the gap between germline ends came to 14 bases. Germline CDR1 and CDR2: SNHLY and FYNNEI.

This clonotype was observed at least ten times. The rearrangement joins TRBV12-3 or TRBV12-4 to TRBJ2-7, with D uncertain. Deletions cut 1 base from V and 2 bases from J, with 9 bases between. There are 14 residues in the CDR3. DNA for the CDR3: TGTGCCAGCAGTTTAGAGGCGCCTACCTACGAGCAGTACTTC. Translated, it gives CASSLEAPTYEQYF.

This clonotype came up many times. J is TRBJ2-2 and V is TRBV3-1; 10 bases are a match to TRBD2. Germline values: CDR1 LGHDT, CDR2 YNNKEL (reference sequence). This CDR3 has 16 residues. V gave up 5 bases and J gave up 3 bases; unmatched junction bases: 6. The chain's CDR3 is CASSERTSGDTGELFF. The CDR3 bases are TGTGCCAGCAGCGAGCGGACTAGCGGTGACACCGGGGAGCTGTTTTTT.

The V call is TRBV5-5, the J call TRBJ1-2; perhaps TRBD1 as D (5 bases). CDR1 is SGHKS, CDR2 YYEKEE, per germline (reference sequence). The CDR3 has 14 amino acids. The V gene lost 3 bases and the J gene lost 4 bases, with 13 bases spanning the gap. The DNA for the CDR3 is TGTGCCAGCAGCTCCCAGCTGGGGGGCTATGGCTACACCTTC. Translated: CASSSQLGGYGYTF.

This clonotype was detected many times. CDR3 amino acids: CASTLDRLYGYTF. The CDR3 DNA follows: TGTGCCAGCACCTTGGACAGGCTCTATGGCTACACCTTC. The chain combines TRBV6-2 or TRBV6-3 with TRBJ1-2; 7 nucleotides match TRBD1. Germline values: CDR1 MNHEY, CDR2 SVGEGT. The CDR3 has 13 residues. V lost 7 bases and J lost 4; bases outside the gene matches: 6.

Ten or more counts support this clonotype. The chain links TRBV28 to TRBJ2-3; TRBD2 might be the D (5 bases). V shed 2 bases and J shed 9 bases, with 21 bases lying between them. CDR3 length: 16 amino acids. Germline V lookup: CDR1 MDHEN, CDR2 SYDVKM. The CDR3 loop reads CASSLAETGTRVTQYF. The CDR3 DNA sequence: TGTGCCAGCAGTTTAGCGGAGACGGGAACTAGAGTCACGCAGTATTTT.

V usage is TRBV3-1 and J usage is TRBJ1-1; no definite D call. The CDR3 has 12 residues. V shed 11 bases and J shed 3 bases, with 13 bases lying between them. CDR1 is LGHDT and CDR2 is YNNKEL in the germline V gene (reference sequence). CDR3 in amino acids: CAASSGDTEAFF. The CDR3 DNA follows: TGTGCCGCATCAAGCGGGGACACTGAAGCTTTCTTT.

This clonotype has ten or more counts. The chain carries TRBV11-2 and TRBJ2-7; 8 bases fit TRBD1. Losses at the gene ends were 5 bases for V and 3 bases for J; bases not matched to a gene: 6. The length of the CDR3 is 14 residues. Germline CDR1 reads SGHAT; CDR2 reads FQNNGV. The CDR3 reads CASSPHTGGYEQYF. CDR3 DNA sequence: TGTGCCAGCAGCCCTCACACAGGGGGCTACGAGCAGTACTTC. The full variable domain, its missing parts supplied by reference TRBV11-2 and TRBJ2-7, is EAGVAQSPRYKIIEKRQSVAFWCNPISGHATLYWYQQILGQGPKLLIQFQNNGVVDDSQLPKDRFSAERLKGVDSTLKIQPAKLEDSAVYLCASSPHTGGYEQYFGPGTRLTVT.

This clonotype was counted at least ten times. The V gene is TRBV7-8, the J gene TRBJ1-2; the D is unclear. The V and J ends lost 5 bases and 4 bases respectively, with 23 bases between them. The CDR3 totals 17 residues. CDR1 is SGHVS and CDR2 is FQNEAQ in the germline V gene. The CDR3 loop is CASSQAQITAPSYGYTF. CDR3 coding DNA: TGTGCCAGCAGCCAGGCCCAAATTACAGCGCCGAGCTATGGCTACACCTTC.

This clonotype occurred many times. The rearrangement links TRBV5-1 to TRBJ1-1; D uncertain. Germline values: CDR1 SGHRS, CDR2 YFSETQ. This CDR3 contains 13 residues. Trimming pared 6 bases from V and 5 bases from J, leaving 14 bases between. CDR3 coding DNA: TGCGCCAGCAAAGTTTGGGAGAGTACTGAAGCTTTCTTT. Translation gives CASKVWESTEAFF.

The rearrangement links TRBV20-1 to TRBJ2-7; 9 bases map to TRBD2. Germline V gives CDR1 DFQATT, CDR2 SNEGSKA (reference sequence). After removal of 0 bases from V and 6 bases from J, the junction contained 18 bases not matched to a gene. CDR3 length: 18 amino acids. CDR3: CSARDFFGGGVYSGEQYF. CDR3 coding DNA: TGCAGTGCTAGAGATTTTTTTGGCGGGGGGGTGTACAGTGGCGAGCAGTACTTC.

The chain couples TRBV6-1 to TRBJ1-2, with a possible D match to TRBD1 (5 bases). There are 16 residues in the CDR3. CDR1 is MNHNS and CDR2 is SASEGT in the germline V gene. V shed 4 bases and J shed 3 bases, with 18 bases lying between them. CDR3 in amino acids: CASSGKHGPGDYGYTF. The CDR3 DNA reads as TGTGCCAGCAGTGGAAAACATGGGCCGGGGGACTATGGCTACACCTTC.

V usage is TRBV13 and J usage is TRBJ2-7; D is unresolved. The germline V gene encodes CDR1 PRHDT and CDR2 FYEKMQ (reference sequence). This CDR3 is 14 amino acids long. Trimming left V 2 bases short and J 5 bases short, with 13 bases between. This CDR3 is CASSLTSYGNEQYF. CDR3 coding DNA: TGTGCCAGCAGCTTAACATCGTACGGCAACGAGCAGTACTTC.

This rearrangement joins TRBV5-4 to TRBJ2-1, with 9 bases that match TRBD2. Germline V gene lookup returns CDR1 SGHNT and CDR2 YYREEE (reference sequence). The junction had 8 bases not matched to a gene; V was cut back by 5 bases and J by 2 bases. The CDR3 contains 16 residues. In nucleotides, the CDR3 is TGTGCCAGCAGTTCGGCGGGGGGGCTACCCTACAATGAGCAGTTCTTC. Protein: CASSSAGGLPYNEQFF.

Many counts were recorded for this clonotype. V is TRBV7-2 and J is TRBJ2-3; D is possibly TRBD2 (5 bases). This CDR3 comprises 15 residues. CDR1 SGHTA and CDR2 FQGNSA come from the germline V gene. The ends were cut back, 1 base at V and 1 base at J, with 9 bases in the middle. CDR3 coding DNA: TGTGCCAGCAGCTTAGTGGGTAGCGGCACAGATACGCAGTATTTT. Protein product: CASSLVGSGTDTQYF.